This T cell receptor (beta chain) was retrieved from a study of beta chain features in type 1 diabetes (dated by TCRdb to between 2017 and 2018). For context, the study as a whole: No differences in mean age, gender distribution, total cell number or subset yield were found between patients and healthy donors. A total of over 90,000,000 sorted cells were examined across all samples, and a strong correlation was observed between cell number per subset and RNA yield. In the study, TCRB repertoires of sorted circulating CD4+ T cell subsets from recently diagnosed type 1 diabetes patients were compared with those of matched healthy donors. Regulatory and stem cell-like memory subsets were isolated from only 8 patients and about eight healthy donors, whereas naive and central memory subsets came from all 28 donors. Study-level results and caveats: PCR might favor shorter templates, but patient and control samples were amplified and corrected together, so any skew would affect both groups equally. In all four CD4+ subsets, TCRB CDR3 length was moderately but significantly shorter in type 1 diabetes patients. Because small numbers of individuals were included in the HLA sub-analyses, any influence of HLA type on TCRB rearrangement was left unresolved. At VDJ recombination sites, type 1 diabetes patients had fewer insertions and more deleted nucleotides, which implies abnormalities in thymic rearrangement. Naive, central memory and regulatory TCRB repertoires appeared to be more alike among patients than among healthy donors. Because cDNA rather than genomic DNA was sequenced, highly expressing activated cells could have been over-represented, although no difference in activation and CD3 levels was found between groups.

Each donor gave one peripheral blood draw, around 0.12 L on average, collected into heparinised tubes. A BD FACSAria II and a panel including CD45RO, CCR7, CD25, CD127, CD95 and CD27 were used to sort naive, central memory, regulatory and stem cell-like memory CD4+ T cells. Purity was above 95% for every sorted population. PBMCs were separated immediately by Lymphoprep density gradient centrifugation and were stained directly, without being cultured. So that batch effects would be minimized, each experiment stained and sorted samples in pairs, pairing one healthy donor with one patient. The entire isolated RNA was reverse transcribed using the High Capacity cDNA Reverse Transcription Kit, and thus expressed TCRB transcripts were sequenced. Naive, central memory and regulatory T cell samples underwent deep immunoSEQ sequencing, averaging around 3.7 million total reads per sample. Sorted cells were lysed in RLT buffer, and RNA was extracted using DNase-treated RNeasy Micro or Mini kits according to cell number. Each cell subset was processed separately to prevent cross-contamination, with patient and healthy donor samples processed together. TCRB sequences were amplified from cDNA with the immunoSEQ multiplex PCR, producing 87-bp fragments spanning the CDR3 region. Amplicons were sequenced on the Illumina HiSeq platform. The source study handled its data this way. PCR bias was corrected computationally using synthetic template baselines, and reads within Hamming distance 2 were collapsed, with unmergeable singletons discarded. Reads were aligned against IMGT so that V, D and J genes, CDR3 length and insertions or deletions at six rearrangement sites could be assigned. Within each subset, clonotype counts were normalized to sorted cell number, and only after that were true diversity and Gini coefficients computed with the tcR R package. Repertoire sharing was quantified using the overlap coefficient calculated on TCRB nucleotide sequences. Out-of-frame TCRB sequences from naive cells were analyzed as a proxy for the pre-selection repertoire. Sourced from immuneACCESS, this table was stored by TCRdb with only in-frame sequences that have V and J called. A share of the clones is absent; for the studies checked, an unresolved V gene accounts for under half, and the remainder has no known explanation. That table supplies the V and J calls and clone size; D and trimming were determined from the DNA. The sample profile shows approximately 400,000 clones; around 15% of them were found once. The ten top clones hold 0.019% of the sample.

Details on this clone: What this receptor recognizes is not known. Qualities for individual bases were not recorded, and no much larger clone is one base off.

Its CDR3 holds 14 amino acids, cysteine through phenylalanine. CDR3 DNA only is kept here, 42 bases in frame from base 1. Via the germline V gene, CDR1 is SGHRS and CDR2 YFSETQ. The trim is 4 bases for V and 5 bases for J, with a gap of 13 bases between the germline ends. The receptor's source is a woman under 30 in good health. This chain is built from TRBV5-1 and TRBJ2-1; the D gene is perhaps TRBD2, from 5 matching bases. Specimen: naive CD4+ T cells from blood. The cell subset or site label on this specimen signifies: true naive CD4+ T cells. The CDR3 amino acid sequence is: CASSPSGINNEQFF. The sequenced DNA is TGCGCCAGCAGCCCCTCCGGGATAAACAATGAGCAGTTCTTC.